The source of this TCR beta chain is a study of OX40 agonist ivuxolimab in advanced cancers. Study-wide context: Ivuxolimab was an agonistic, fully human IgG2 monoclonal antibody directed against OX40 (CD134), a costimulatory receptor. Intravenous ivuxolimab was administered to patients every 2 weeks at six dose levels: 0.01, 0.1, 0.3, 1.5, 3 and 10 mg/kg. Of the approximately 50 dose-escalation patients, hepatocellular carcinoma was present in around 20, melanoma in around 15, renal cell carcinoma in 9 and head and neck cancer in 9. A male proportion of roughly 80% and a mean age of 60 years, ranging from 23 to 79, were recorded for the dose-escalation cohort. Patients were allowed to have had prior anti-PD-1, anti-PD-L1 or anti-CTLA-4 therapy, and 30% to 50% of the dose-escalation patients had previously received checkpoint inhibitors. Three dose-escalation patients achieved partial responses, one with hepatocellular carcinoma and two with cutaneous melanoma. The point of sequencing TCRbeta in the periphery was to test whether ivuxolimab changed TCR sequence diversity and drove clonal T-cell expansion. The monotherapy dose-escalation portion (N of about 57 patients) of the phase I ivuxolimab trial is reported in the paper.

Beyond this particular receptor, the publication reports: Partial responders in the 0.1-3.0 mg/kg groups had among the lowest normalized peripheral clonal expansion, especially among CD8+ T cells. At doses from 0.1 to 3.0 mg/kg, clonal expansion was seen in both CD4+ and CD8+ blood T cells between baseline and week 6. After ivuxolimab, more expanded clones were found on average in CD8+ T cells than in CD4+ T cells. Low levels of normalized T-cell clonal expansion were also seen in some patients who did not respond. The antigen specificity of the peripheral T cells that underwent clonal expansion was not determined.

CDR3 length: 13 amino acids, cysteine to phenylalanine. Just the 39-base CDR3 DNA is kept, in frame starting at base 1. Via the germline V gene, CDR1 is KGHSH and CDR2 LQKENI. The junction shows trimming of 10 bases on V and 2 bases on J, plus 15 bases between the germline ends. The trial excluded patients who had a history of autoimmune disease or who were on systemic immunosuppression. Peripheral blood for TCR sequencing was collected from all dose cohorts at baseline, on cycle 4 day 1, and on cycle 7 day 1. Samples came from an open-label, multicenter, first-in-human phase I dose-escalation trial of ivuxolimab. The trial enrolled adults with locally advanced or metastatic head and neck squamous cell, hepatocellular, melanoma or renal cell carcinoma. CD4+ and CD8+ T cells were sorted separately from peripheral blood before TCR sequencing. Genomic DNA was isolated from the sorted cells so that the TCRbeta CDR3 region could be sequenced. TCRbeta CDR3 regions were sequenced using the immunoSEQ Assay. Sourced from immuneACCESS, this table was stored by TCRdb with only in-frame sequences that have V and J called. A share of the clones is absent; for the studies checked, an unresolved V gene accounts for under half, and the remainder has no known explanation. Recorded for this sample are tens of thousands of clones; around 90% of them occurred a single time. The ten largest clones represent approximately 11% of the sample.

In regard to this clone: Its cognate antigen has yet to be identified. The record has no base qualities; no much larger clone is one base away.

This sequence originates from an adult with an advanced solid tumor such as melanoma, head and neck, liver or kidney cancer. The chain is made from TRBV18 and TRBJ2-7, with the identity of the D gene unclear. Sequences were derived from CD4+ or CD8+ T cells sorted from blood, sampled in a trial of the OX40 agonist ivuxolimab. The CDR3 reads CATSRSEAYEQYF. The DNA sequence reads TGTGCCACTTCCCGGTCAGAGGCCTACGAGCAGTACTTC.